These 32 T cell receptor beta chains were sequenced from one sample in a study of cytomegalovirus exposure and HLA in healthy donors. The study ran its PCR with 60 Vbeta and 13 Jbeta primers. Using immunoSEQ multiplex PCR, the repertoire was profiled, and TCRdb retains in-frame clones only, with some absent. This table has approximately 200,000 clones, approximately 78% appearing once. The sample was PBMCs. The receptors derive from a woman in her forties or fifties in good health and CMV-seropositive.

V and J are TRBV13 and TRBJ2-3; TRBD2 agrees at 15 bases. The CDR3 is 17 amino acids. V trimming: 5 bases; J trimming: 3 bases; junction bases outside the gene matches: 6. Germline lookup yields CDR1 PRHDT and CDR2 FYEKMQ (reference sequence). The CDR3 coding sequence is TGTGCCAGCAGCCCACGGACTAGCGGGGGGGCTACAGATACGCAGTATTTT. Amino acid sequence: CASSPRTSGGATDTQYF.

The chain recombines TRBV19 with TRBJ2-1; 11 bases match TRBD2. V shed 3 bases, J shed 7 bases, and the junction held 11 bases outside the gene matches. The CDR3 is made up of 17 amino acids. Germline loops: CDR1 LNHDA, CDR2 SQIVND (reference sequence). The CDR3 region has the DNA TGTGCCAGTAGTATTTCACCTAGCGGGGGGACCAAAAATGAGCAGTTCTTC. This codes for CASSISPSGGTKNEQFF. Full variable domain (rest looked up from reference TRBV19 and TRBJ2-1): DGGITQSPKYLFRKEGQNVTLSCEQNLNHDAMYWYRQDPGQGLRLIYYSQIVNDFQKGDIAEGYSVSREKKESFPLTVTSAQKNPTAFYLCASSISPSGGTKNEQFFGPGTRLTVL.

V usage is TRBV15 and J usage is TRBJ2-5, with D uncertain. The germline V gene encodes CDR1 LNHNV and CDR2 YYDKDF (reference sequence). Trimming removed 0 bases from V and 2 bases from J, with 7 bases in between. This CDR3 has 14 amino acids. This chain's CDR3 is CATSREMYQETQYF. The CDR3 DNA follows: TGTGCCACCAGCAGAGAAATGTATCAAGAGACCCAGTACTTC.

V gene TRBV4-3 combines with J gene TRBJ1-4; perhaps TRBD1 as D (5 bases). Germline CDR1 is LGHNA and CDR2 is YSLEER. V was shortened by 4 bases and J by 3 bases, with 12 bases between the two germline ends. The CDR3 totals 15 residues. The CDR3 is CASSPRVSANEKLFF. The CDR3 region has the DNA TGCGCCAGCAGCCCCAGGGTTTCGGCTAATGAAAAACTGTTTTTT.

The chain combines TRBV27 with TRBJ2-7; 14 bases are a match to TRBD2. Per the germline V gene, CDR1 is MNHEY and CDR2 is SMNVEV (reference sequence). The CDR3 spans 15 residues. V shed 8 bases, J shed 9 bases, and the junction held 12 bases outside the gene matches. CDR3 DNA: TGTGCCAGCGGGCCGGGACTAGCGGGGGCTCGCGGGCAGTACTTC. This sequence encodes CASGPGLAGARGQYF.

This chain links TRBV6-6 with TRBJ2-1, with D uncertain. V lost 8 bases to trimming and J lost 8 bases, with 4 bases between them. The CDR3 is 9 residues long. Germline values: CDR1 MNHNY, CDR2 SVGAGI (reference sequence). CDR3 in amino acids: CASGHEQFF. As DNA, the CDR3 is TGTGCCAGCGGGCATGAGCAGTTCTTC.

Here the CDR3 reads CASADELGLTDTQYF. CDR3 sequence (DNA): TGTGCCAGCGCTGACGAACTGGGGCTCACAGATACGCAGTATTTT. The J gene is TRBJ2-3, the V gene TRBV2; the D gene is possibly TRBD1 (5 bases). V was cut by 8 bases and J by 2 bases, with 17 bases left in between. This CDR3 is 15 amino acids long. Germline assignment: CDR1 SNHLY and CDR2 FYNNEI.

There are a few counts of this clone. CDR3 bases: TGTGCCAGCAGTTACAGACAGGGAGCTGAAGCTTTCTTT. Protein product: CASSYRQGAEAFF. The V call is TRBV6-5, the J call TRBJ1-1; the match to TRBD1 covers 7 bases. The CDR3 is made up of 13 amino acids. CDR1 and CDR2 from the germline V gene are MNHEY and SVGAGI. Losses at the gene ends were 2 bases for V and 6 bases for J; bases not matched to a gene: 3.

This chain connects TRBV2 to TRBJ2-4, with 7 bases fitting TRBD1. Germline V gives CDR1 SNHLY, CDR2 FYNNEI. V lost 6 bases to trimming and J lost 0 bases; unmatched junction nucleotides: 8. This CDR3 has 16 amino acids. The CDR3, as DNA: TGTGCCAGCAGCGACAGGGCATTAATAGCCAAAAACATTCAGTACTTC. Protein: CASSDRALIAKNIQYF.

This chain joins TRBV30 and TRBJ1-4; D unresolved. Germline V gene sequence: CDR1 GTSNPN, CDR2 SVGIG (reference sequence). CDR3 length: 13 amino acids. The V end was cut by 2 bases, the J end by 3 bases, with 7 bases between. In nucleotides, the CDR3 is TGTGCCTGGAGTCCGGACTCTAATGAAAAACTGTTTTTT. Translation gives CAWSPDSNEKLFF.

This chain connects TRBV28 to TRBJ2-4; 9 bases match TRBD1. CDR1 and CDR2 from the germline V gene are MDHEN and SYDVKM. The CDR3 totals 17 residues. The trim removed 4 bases at V and 10 bases at J, leaving 17 bases unmatched. Here the CDR3 reads CASSYSRTGTGNRIQYF. CDR3 nucleotide sequence: TGTGCCAGCAGTTACTCTCGGACCGGGACAGGGAACAGAATTCAGTACTTC.

This clone showed up just a few times. V gene TRBV6-1 combines with J gene TRBJ1-2; D remains ambiguous. The CDR3 is made up of 14 amino acids. Trimming cost V 1 base and J 0 bases, with 6 bases left between them. CDR1 and CDR2 (germline): MNHNS, SASEGT. The CDR3 DNA is TGTGCCAGCAGTGAAGGTCCATCTAACTATGGCTACACCTTC. It codes for CASSEGPSNYGYTF.

The chain joins TRBV5-6 to TRBJ2-7; the match to TRBD1 covers 8 bases. V lost 5 bases, J lost 6 bases, and 13 bases stayed unmatched. Germline V lookup: CDR1 SGHDT, CDR2 YYEEEE. The CDR3 runs 15 residues. CDR3 protein: CASRWAGQAPGEQYF. CDR3 coding DNA: TGTGCCAGCAGATGGGCGGGACAGGCGCCGGGCGAGCAGTACTTC.

CDR3 amino acids: CSAWGRSNEKLFF. The CDR3 coding sequence is TGCAGCGCTTGGGGGCGTTCTAATGAAAAACTGTTTTTT. This chain links TRBV29-1 with TRBJ1-4, with TRBD1 as a possible D gene (6 bases). Trimming took 7 bases from V and 3 from J, leaving 12 bases between them. The length of the CDR3 is 13 residues. Germline CDR1 and CDR2: SQVTM and ANQGSEA.

Only a few counts were recorded for this clone. The chain carries TRBV9 and TRBJ2-4, with 11 bases that match TRBD1. The CDR3 is 21 amino acids. V shed 0 bases and J 7 bases; nucleotides not matched to a gene: 21. CDR1 is SGDLS, CDR2 YYNGEE, per germline. CDR3 sequence (DNA): TGTGCCAGCAGCGTAGTCAGGCTTGAGGGACAGGGGGTTATAGTATGTAACATTCAGTACTTC. This codes for CASSVVRLEGQGVIVCNIQYF.

Only one count was recorded for this clone. The chain has TRBV6-5 and TRBJ1-2, with D possibly matching TRBD1 (6 bases). The CDR3 loop spans 12 amino acids. The V and J ends lost 7 bases and 11 bases respectively, with 17 bases between them. CDR1 and CDR2 from the germline V gene are MNHEY and SVGAGI. DNA for the CDR3: TGTGCCAGCAACCCGGGGAGGGGGGGGTACACCTTC. It translates to CASNPGRGGYTF.

V is TRBV19 and J is TRBJ2-7, with 8 bases fitting TRBD1. Germline V gene sequence: CDR1 LNHDA, CDR2 SQIVND (reference sequence). The ends lost 1 base at V and 3 bases at J; junction bases unmatched: 5. The CDR3 is 15 residues long. CDR3 sequence: CASSIGQGLNYEQYF. The CDR3 nucleotides are TGTGCCAGTAGTATAGGACAGGGGCTCAACTACGAGCAGTACTTC.

This rearrangement joins TRBV10-1 to TRBJ2-5; weak D call: TRBD2 (6 bases). Germline loops: CDR1 WNHNN, CDR2 SYGVQD (reference sequence). V was pared by 4 bases and J by 1 base, with 13 bases between. The CDR3 length is 15 residues. The CDR3 bases are TGCGCCAGCAGTGCCGTGCGGGGAGGCCAAGAGACCCAGTACTTC. As protein: CASSAVRGGQETQYF.

The V and J genes are TRBV29-1 and TRBJ2-5; TRBD1 aligns across 8 bases. The germline gives CDR1 SQVTM, CDR2 ANQGSEA. This CDR3 spans 13 amino acids. V lost 2 bases and J lost 4; bases outside the gene matches: 3. CDR3 sequence reads: CSVESTGGETQYF. The CDR3 nucleotides read TGCAGCGTTGAAAGTACAGGGGGAGAGACCCAGTACTTC. The variable domain in full, completed from reference TRBV29-1 and TRBJ2-5, reads SAVISQKPSRDICQRGTSLTIQCQVDSQVTMMFWYRQQPGQSLTLIATANQGSEATYESGFVIDKFPISRPNLTFSTLTVSNMSPEDSSIYLCSVESTGGETQYFGPGTRLLVL.

The chain employs TRBV11-2 and TRBJ1-2; D unresolved. CDR3 length: 14 residues. CDR1 SGHAT and CDR2 FQNNGV come from the germline V gene. The V and J ends lost 1 base and 8 bases respectively, with 14 bases between them. CDR3 in DNA: TGTGCCAGCAGCTTAGCAGGCCAAGCCGGCGGCTACACCTTC. This codes for CASSLAGQAGGYTF.

The chain uses TRBV19 and TRBJ2-5; maybe TRBD2 (5 bases). The CDR3 runs 13 residues. Germline CDR1 is LNHDA and CDR2 is SQIVND (reference sequence). V gave up 4 bases and J gave up 5 bases, with 11 bases separating them. CDR3: CASSRGSDETQYF. CDR3 coding DNA: TGTGCCAGTAGTAGAGGTAGCGACGAGACCCAGTACTTC.

The chain couples TRBV28 to TRBJ2-5; 9 nucleotides match TRBD1. The J segment lost 1 base and the V segment lost 5 bases, leaving 5 bases of the junction unmatched. The CDR3 is 15 amino acids. The germline gives CDR1 MDHEN, CDR2 SYDVKM. Written as DNA, the CDR3 is TGTGCCAGCAGTGGGACAGGGAAACTCCAAGAGACCCAGTACTTC. Its translation is CASSGTGKLQETQYF.

The J gene is TRBJ1-2, the V gene TRBV18, with 9 nucleotides matching TRBD1. The CDR3 covers 15 residues. Unmatched junction bases numbered 6, after V lost 3 bases and J lost 4 bases. Germline CDR1 reads KGHSH; CDR2 reads LQKENI. The CDR3 nucleotides are TGTGCCAGCTCACCCACAGGGGGCGGTGGCTATGGCTACACCTTC. Protein: CASSPTGGGGYGYTF.

The CDR3, as DNA: TGCGCCAGCAGCTCCCGGCCGGGACTAGCGGGGAATGAGCAGTTCTTC. Amino acids: CASSSRPGLAGNEQFF. The V and J genes are TRBV5-1 and TRBJ2-1; 13 nucleotides agree with TRBD2. Germline V gene lookup returns CDR1 SGHRS and CDR2 YFSETQ. Trimming at V came to 3 bases and at J to 7 bases, leaving 7 bases not matched to a gene. The CDR3 has 16 amino acids.

This clone has only a few counts. The V gene is TRBV7-8, the J gene TRBJ2-2; TRBD1 agrees at 10 bases. The CDR3 is 15 residues long. Trimming removed 5 bases from V and 6 bases from J; junction bases left unmatched: 6. The V gene's germline CDR1 is SGHVS and CDR2 FQNEAQ. CDR3: CASSVRQGAPGELFF. The DNA for the CDR3 is TGTGCCAGCAGCGTGCGACAGGGGGCTCCCGGGGAGCTGTTTTTT.

This rearrangement joins TRBV5-1 to TRBJ2-3, with 9 positions matching TRBD1. In germline, CDR1 is SGHRS, CDR2 YFSETQ. The CDR3 spans 14 residues. V shed 4 bases and J 5 bases; nucleotides not matched to a gene: 5. The CDR3 bases are TGCGCCAGCAGCGTGGACAGGGGACTAGATACGCAGTATTTT. It translates to CASSVDRGLDTQYF.

This clone was recorded only once. J is TRBJ2-5 and V is TRBV7-6; weak D call: TRBD2 (5 bases). Germline loops: CDR1 SGHVS, CDR2 FNYEAQ. Trimming shortened V by 0 bases and J by 5 bases, and 16 bases separated the two germline ends. The CDR3 covers 16 residues. The CDR3 DNA reads as TGTGCCAGCAGCTTAGCGGCTAGCTGGTCTAGTGAGACCCAGTACTTC. Encoded protein: CASSLAASWSSETQYF.

The V call is TRBV29-1, the J call TRBJ2-7; 12 nucleotides agree with TRBD1. Unmatched junction bases numbered 3, after V lost 5 bases and J lost 7 bases. Per germline, CDR1 SQVTM and CDR2 ANQGSEA. The CDR3 runs to 12 residues. The CDR3 reads CSVRDRGREQYF. The CDR3 nucleotides read TGCAGCGTTCGGGACAGGGGGCGAGAGCAGTACTTC.

J is TRBJ1-4 and V is TRBV7-9, with 9 positions matching TRBD1. With 7 bases clipped from V and 5 bases from J, the junction kept 8 bases outside the gene matches. CDR3 length: 15 residues. From germline, CDR1 is SEHNR and CDR2 FQNEAQ (reference sequence). The CDR3 nucleotides are TGTGCCAGCACCCTACAGGGGGCTCACAATGAAAAACTGTTTTTT. Protein: CASTLQGAHNEKLFF.

The chain carries TRBV15 and TRBJ2-5, with TRBD1 as a possible D gene (6 bases). This CDR3 contains 17 residues. The ends were cut back, 5 bases at V and 3 bases at J, with 22 bases in the middle. Per germline, CDR1 LNHNV and CDR2 YYDKDF (reference sequence). CDR3 residues: CATSPRSLQTGKETQYF. The CDR3 DNA reads TGTGCCACCAGCCCCAGATCCCTCCAAACAGGGAAAGAGACCCAGTACTTC.

The chain employs TRBV19 and TRBJ1-5; no clear D. CDR3 size: 15 residues. Trimming pared 1 base from V and 2 bases from J, leaving 9 bases between. The germline V gene encodes CDR1 LNHDA and CDR2 SQIVND (reference sequence). CDR3 residues: CASSIGNGGNQPQHF. The CDR3 DNA follows: TGTGCCAGTAGTATAGGCAACGGGGGCAATCAGCCCCAGCATTTT.

The chain joins TRBV7-8 to TRBJ1-2, with a weak D call TRBD1 (5 bases). V lost 1 base to trimming and J lost 3 bases, with 18 bases between them. The CDR3 runs to 17 residues. Germline assignment: CDR1 SGHVS and CDR2 FQNEAQ. The CDR3 reads CASSLVGQGRSDYGYTF. In DNA form, the CDR3 reads TGTGCCAGCAGCTTAGTCGGGCAGGGAAGATCTGACTATGGCTACACCTTC.